What follows are 15 T cell receptor beta chains derived from one specimen sequenced in a study of OX40 agonist ivuxolimab in advanced cancers. The method was immunoSEQ multiplex PCR; TCRdb's version includes in-frame clones alone and lacks a portion of them. This table has about 93,000 clones, about 90% appearing once. Here the sequenced sample was CD4+ or CD8+ T cells sorted from blood, taken in a trial of the OX40 agonist ivuxolimab. These receptors all stem from an adult with an advanced solid tumor such as melanoma, head and neck, liver or kidney cancer.

The chain recombines TRBV7-3 with TRBJ2-5, with 7 bases lining up with TRBD1. In germline, CDR1 is SGHTA, CDR2 FQGTGA. The CDR3 runs 16 residues. After removal of 3 bases from V and 2 bases from J, the junction contained 9 bases not matched to a gene. The CDR3 region has the DNA TGTGCCAGCAGCTTGGGTCCGGGACAGCTACAAGAGACCCAGTACTTC. Protein product: CASSLGPGQLQETQYF.

This clone was counted a single time. The rearrangement uses TRBV5-1 and TRBJ2-1; D remains unclear. Germline CDR1 is SGHRS and CDR2 is YFSETQ. The CDR3 has 16 amino acids. The V end was cut by 3 bases, the J end by 2 bases, with 15 bases between. The CDR3 DNA sequence: TGCGCCAGCAGCTCCGGGCTAGACCTCGCCTACAATGAGCAGTTCTTC. This sequence encodes CASSSGLDLAYNEQFF.

The V and J genes are TRBV6-1 and TRBJ2-7; D is unclear. Germline CDR1 is MNHNS and CDR2 is SASEGT. This CDR3 spans 11 amino acids. V shed 6 bases and J shed 3 bases, with 6 bases lying between them. This CDR3 is CASREHYEQYF. The CDR3 DNA reads TGTGCCAGCAGGGAGCACTACGAGCAGTACTTC.

This chain links TRBV5-1 with TRBJ2-2, with 10 positions matching TRBD2. CDR3 length: 17 amino acids. CDR1 SGHRS and CDR2 YFSETQ come from the germline V gene. The J segment lost 7 bases and the V segment lost 0 bases, leaving 9 bases of the junction unmatched. As DNA, the CDR3 is TGCGCCAGCAGCTTGGCCCCTAGCGGGAGTTTACACGGGGAGCTGTTTTTT. As protein: CASSLAPSGSLHGELFF.

The chain combines TRBV6-1 with TRBJ2-4, with a possible D match to TRBD2 (6 bases). Germline CDR1 is MNHNS and CDR2 is SASEGT. The CDR3 totals 14 residues. V was pared by 3 bases and J by 3 bases, with 9 bases between. CDR3 amino acids: CASSDWGVKNIQYF. The CDR3 bases are TGTGCCAGCAGTGACTGGGGGGTCAAAAACATTCAGTACTTC.

The chain combines TRBV19 with TRBJ2-3; D ambiguous. Trimming shortened V by 7 bases and J by 0 bases, and 14 bases separated the two germline ends. Germline CDR1 is LNHDA and CDR2 is SQIVND (reference sequence). There are 15 residues in the CDR3. Here the CDR3 reads CASTVGSFSTDTQYF. CDR3 DNA sequence: TGTGCCAGTACTGTCGGCAGTTTCAGCACAGATACGCAGTATTTT.

The rearrangement links TRBV11-3 to TRBJ1-1; perhaps TRBD1 as D (5 bases). Germline values: CDR1 SGHNT, CDR2 YENEEA. V was shortened by 6 bases and J by 1 base, with 12 bases between the two germline ends. The CDR3 is 14 amino acids. The CDR3 loop is CASRNTGGNTEAFF. The DNA of the CDR3 is TGTGCCAGCAGGAATACGGGGGGGAACACTGAAGCTTTCTTT.

The V call is TRBV4-1, the J call TRBJ1-2; 8 nucleotides align to TRBD1. V dropped 4 bases and J dropped 3; count of bases not matched to a gene: 1. Germline CDR1 is MGHRA and CDR2 is YSYEKL. The CDR3 runs 13 residues. This chain's CDR3 is CASSPGQDYGYTF. DNA for the CDR3: TGCGCCAGCAGCCCGGGACAGGACTATGGCTACACCTTC.

For this clone: The same CDR3 can be traced to other DNA sequences in this sample. This chain uses TRBV19 with TRBJ1-3, with unresolved D. Germline V CDR1 and CDR2: LNHDA, SQIVND (reference sequence). The CDR3 totals 15 residues. V lost 1 base to trimming and J lost 0 bases, with 7 bases between them. CDR3 loop: CASSIGGSSGNTIYF. The CDR3 region has the DNA TGTGCCAGTAGTATAGGCGGAAGCTCTGGAAACACCATATATTTT.

The CDR3 coding sequence is TGCAGCGCCGGGACAGGACCCTACGAGCAGTACTTC. It codes for CSAGTGPYEQYF. The J gene is TRBJ2-7, the V gene TRBV29-1, with 8 bases that match TRBD1. The V and J ends lost 7 bases and 2 bases, in that order; junction bases with no gene match: 4. The germline CDR1 and CDR2 sequences are SQVTM and ANQGSEA. The CDR3 totals 12 residues.

This chain joins TRBV27 and TRBJ2-1; 10 nucleotides align to TRBD1. The J segment lost 2 bases and the V segment lost 8 bases, leaving 6 bases of the junction unmatched. CDR3 length: 15 residues. The germline V gene has CDR1 MNHEY and CDR2 SMNVEV (reference sequence). The CDR3 DNA follows: TGTGCCAGCGGAATCGGGACAGGGGCCTACAATGAGCAGTTCTTC. Residues: CASGIGTGAYNEQFF.

This chain connects TRBV6-1 to TRBJ1-5; D not certain. CDR3 length equals 12 residues. CDR1 is MNHNS, CDR2 SASEGT, per germline. Trimming pared 3 bases from V and 10 bases from J, leaving 10 bases between. CDR3 DNA sequence: TGTGCCAGCAGTGAGGACGGTCATCCCCAGCATTTT. Encoded protein: CASSEDGHPQHF.

This clone showed up just once. The chain's CDR3 is CASNQRAGNTIYF. In DNA form, the CDR3 reads TGTGCCAGCAACCAAAGGGCCGGAAACACCATATATTTT. The chain combines TRBV6-6 with TRBJ1-3; unclear D gene. Trimming pared 7 bases from V and 4 bases from J, leaving 11 bases between. Looked up from germline, CDR1 is MNHNY and CDR2 is SVGAGI (reference sequence). The CDR3 is 13 residues long.

This chain joins TRBV9 and TRBJ1-1, with D unclear. With 4 bases removed from V and 5 bases from J, the gap between germline ends came to 15 bases. This CDR3 comprises 14 residues. Per germline, CDR1 SGDLS and CDR2 YYNGEE. The CDR3, as DNA: TGTGCCAGCAGCCCCCTCCCCAGGCAGACTGAAGCTTTCTTT. Amino acids: CASSPLPRQTEAFF.

This clone was seen just once. The chain carries TRBV30 and TRBJ2-4; 9 bases are a match to TRBD1. Germline CDR1 GTSNPN, CDR2 SVGIG (reference sequence). The V segment lost 3 bases and the J segment 5 bases; nucleotides outside the gene matches: 8. CDR3 length: 15 residues. For the CDR3, the DNA is TGTGCCTGGAGAACACCCGGGACAGGGCAAAACATTCAGTACTTC. This encodes CAWRTPGTGQNIQYF.